A single sample gave rise to the 32 T cell receptor beta chains below, sequenced in a study of CD8+ T cells in alopecia areata. Investigators isolated RNA and reverse transcribed it into cDNA to act as the sequencing template. Libraries were prepared by immunoSEQ multiplex PCR; TCRdb keeps only in-frame clonotypes and omits some of them. The sample includes approximately 120,000 clones, about 46% of them seen just once. Sequencing was carried out using NKG2D-low CD8+ T cells sorted from blood. These receptors were collected from a human donor with alopecia areata.

The genes are TRBV30 and TRBJ2-4; possible D gene TRBD1, 6 bases. The CDR3 is 13 residues long. Germline V lookup: CDR1 GTSNPN, CDR2 SVGIG (reference sequence). The V and J ends lost 4 bases and 10 bases respectively, with 17 bases between them. The CDR3: CAWIPTDRPIQYF. The CDR3 coding sequence is TGTGCCTGGATCCCCACCGACAGGCCTATTCAGTACTTC.

This CDR3 is CASSLAQGPEAFF. The CDR3 nucleotides read TGCGCCAGCAGCTTGGCCCAGGGACCTGAAGCTTTCTTT. The chain carries TRBV5-1 and TRBJ1-1; a possible D gene is TRBD1 (5 bases). The CDR3 sequence is 13 residues long. Trimming took 0 bases from V and 6 from J, leaving 9 bases between them. Germline V lookup: CDR1 SGHRS, CDR2 YFSETQ. The variable domain in full, with the rest retrieved from reference TRBV5-1 and TRBJ1-1, is KAGVTQTPRYLIKTRGQQVTLSCSPISGHRSVSWYQQTPGQGLQFLFEYFSETQRNKGNFPGRFSGRQFSNSRSEMNVSTLELGDSALYLCASSLAQGPEAFFGQGTRLTVV.

The chain couples TRBV29-1 to TRBJ2-7; tentatively, D is TRBD2 (5 bases). Germline lookup yields CDR1 SQVTM and CDR2 ANQGSEA. The germline V and J ends were trimmed by 1 base and 1 base, with 8 bases remaining between them. This CDR3 is built from 13 residues. The CDR3 protein is CSVEVGVSYEQYF. CDR3 in DNA: TGCAGCGTTGAAGTCGGGGTGTCCTACGAGCAGTACTTC.

The J gene is TRBJ2-3, the V gene TRBV7-9, with TRBD2 matching 10 bases. The germline V gene encodes CDR1 SEHNR and CDR2 FQNEAQ (reference sequence). There are 15 residues in the CDR3. Trimming took 1 base from V and 4 from J; bases not matched to a gene: 2. This CDR3 is CASSLVAGGADTQYF. The CDR3 DNA sequence: TGTGCCAGCAGCTTAGTAGCGGGAGGTGCAGATACGCAGTATTTT. The whole variable domain, filled in from reference TRBV7-9 and TRBJ2-3, reads DTGVSQNPRHKITKRGQNVTFRCDPISEHNRLYWYRQTLGQGPEFLTYFQNEAQLEKSRLLSDRFSAERPKGSFSTLEIQRTEQGDSAMYLCASSLVAGGADTQYFGPGTRLTVL.

V usage is TRBV2 and J usage is TRBJ2-7; D ambiguous. Trimming left V 9 bases short and J 4 bases short, with 10 bases between. CDR1 and CDR2 from the germline V gene are SNHLY and FYNNEI. This CDR3 comprises 11 residues. In nucleotides, the CDR3 is TGTGCCAGGTTTATTAGGTACGAGCAGTACTTC. This encodes CARFIRYEQYF.

V is TRBV5-1 and J is TRBJ2-1; D is tentatively TRBD1 or TRBD2 (5 bases each). Trimming shortened V by 6 bases and J by 10 bases, and 14 bases separated the two germline ends. CDR1 and CDR2 from the germline V gene are SGHRS and YFSETQ. This CDR3 contains 12 residues. CDR3 bases: TGCGCCAGCACGGGAACAGGCTGGGAGCAGTTCTTC. It translates to CASTGTGWEQFF.

The chain carries TRBV29-1 and TRBJ2-7; 7 bases match TRBD2. Germline V lookup: CDR1 SQVTM, CDR2 ANQGSEA. There are 11 residues in the CDR3. V was pared by 3 bases and J by 7 bases, with 3 bases of the junction left unmatched. The CDR3 region is CSVDVGGEQYF. In DNA form, the CDR3 reads TGCAGCGTTGATGTGGGAGGGGAGCAGTACTTC.

The genes are TRBV11-2 and TRBJ1-2, with D hard to call. Germline CDR1 reads SGHAT; CDR2 reads FQNNGV. This CDR3 is built from 14 residues. The ends were cut back, 2 bases at V and 3 bases at J, with 10 bases in the middle. CDR3 sequence: CASSLFHGDYGYTF. The DNA for the CDR3 is TGTGCCAGCAGCTTATTCCACGGGGACTATGGCTACACCTTC. Looking up the rest from reference TRBV11-2 and TRBJ1-2 gives the full variable domain: EAGVAQSPRYKIIEKRQSVAFWCNPISGHATLYWYQQILGQGPKLLIQFQNNGVVDDSQLPKDRFSAERLKGVDSTLKIQPAKLEDSAVYLCASSLFHGDYGYTFGSGTRLTVV.

The J gene is TRBJ1-1, the V gene TRBV30, with D tentatively TRBD1 (5 bases). The CDR3 covers 14 residues. The V gene's germline CDR1 is GTSNPN and CDR2 SVGIG (reference sequence). Trimming left V 0 bases short and J 7 bases short, with 15 bases between. In DNA, the CDR3 is TGTGCCTGGAGTGTTACAGCAGGGCGGGATGAAGCTTTCTTT. It is translated as CAWSVTAGRDEAFF. Filled out from reference TRBV30 and TRBJ1-1, the complete variable domain reads SQTIHQWPATLVQPVGSPLSLECTVEGTSNPNLYWYRQAAGRGLQLLFYSVGIGQISSEVPQNLSASRPQDRQFILSSKKLLLSDSGFYLCAWSVTAGRDEAFFGQGTRLTVV.

CDR3 in DNA: TGCAGCGTTGACGGAGCCAGAGGCTACACCTTC. Translated, it gives CSVDGARGYTF. The rearrangement uses TRBV29-1 and TRBJ1-2, with D unresolved. V was trimmed by 3 bases and J by 8 bases, leaving 10 bases between them. CDR3 length: 11 residues. The germline V gene encodes CDR1 SQVTM and CDR2 ANQGSEA.

This chain uses TRBV28 with TRBJ1-2; possible D gene TRBD1, 6 bases. The V and J ends lost 7 bases and 8 bases respectively, with 14 bases between them. Germline V gene lookup returns CDR1 MDHEN and CDR2 SYDVKM. The CDR3 totals 12 residues. The DNA of the CDR3 is TGTGCCAGCAACTTGGGGGGCGGAGGCTACACCTTC. Residues: CASNLGGGGYTF.

To note about this clone: This sample also contains other DNA sequences that code for the same CDR3. The chain joins TRBV29-1 to TRBJ2-1; 8 nucleotides agree with TRBD1. The length of the CDR3 is 13 residues. V lost 3 bases and J lost 6; bases outside the gene matches: 4. Germline V lookup: CDR1 SQVTM, CDR2 ANQGSEA. The CDR3 DNA sequence: TGCAGCGTTGACAGGGGGCTTGGCAATGAGCAGTTCTTC. It is translated as CSVDRGLGNEQFF.

The rearrangement links TRBV6-5 to TRBJ2-4; D is uncertain. Per the germline V gene, CDR1 is MNHEY and CDR2 is SVGAGI. This CDR3 has 13 residues. Trimming pared 8 bases from V and 0 bases from J, leaving 8 bases between. This chain's CDR3 is CASSTQAKNIQYF. In nucleotides, the CDR3 is TGTGCCAGCTCTACGCAAGCCAAAAACATTCAGTACTTC.

V and J are TRBV5-6 and TRBJ2-1; TRBD2 matches at 7 bases. Germline values: CDR1 SGHDT, CDR2 YYEEEE. The J segment lost 10 bases and the V segment lost 4 bases, leaving 2 bases of the junction unmatched. The CDR3 is 11 amino acids. DNA of the CDR3: TGTGCCAGCAGCGCGGGAGTCGAGCAGTTCTTC. Translated: CASSAGVEQFF.

This chain uses TRBV15 with TRBJ2-5; 8 bases are a match to TRBD1. This CDR3 is built from 15 residues. The V and J ends lost 4 bases and 4 bases, in that order; junction bases with no gene match: 8. Germline V gene lookup returns CDR1 LNHNV and CDR2 YYDKDF (reference sequence). The DNA of the CDR3 is TGTGCCACCAGCACTGGACAGGGAGCAGCAGAGACCCAGTACTTC. Amino acid sequence: CATSTGQGAAETQYF.

This clone came up a few times. Other DNA sequences of this sample code for an identical CDR3. V and J are TRBV29-1 and TRBJ1-1; D is unclear. V was shortened by 4 bases and J by 7 bases, with 7 bases between the two germline ends. CDR1 is SQVTM, CDR2 ANQGSEA, per germline. The CDR3 has 10 amino acids. DNA of the CDR3: TGCAGCGTTGTTACGTTTGAAGCTTTCTTT. It encodes CSVVTFEAFF.

The CDR3 nucleotides are TGCAGCGTTGAAGAGGTTGAGGGGGGCGAGCAGTACTTC. Protein: CSVEEVEGGEQYF. The J gene is TRBJ2-7, the V gene TRBV29-1; TRBD1 or TRBD2 may be the D gene (6 bases each). The V and J ends lost 0 bases and 6 bases respectively, with 12 bases between them. The germline gives CDR1 SQVTM, CDR2 ANQGSEA. The CDR3 has 13 amino acids.

This clone was found a few times. The chain employs TRBV7-9 and TRBJ1-4; D call uncertain. Trimming shortened V by 4 bases and J by 5 bases, and 11 bases separated the two germline ends. CDR3 length equals 14 residues. Germline values: CDR1 SEHNR, CDR2 FQNEAQ (reference sequence). The CDR3 sequence is CASSYAVFNEKLFF. CDR3 coding DNA: TGTGCCAGCAGCTATGCGGTCTTCAATGAAAAACTGTTTTTT.

This clone was seen a few times. This chain uses TRBV29-1 with TRBJ1-1; maybe TRBD1 (5 bases). The V gene's germline CDR1 is SQVTM and CDR2 ANQGSEA. The CDR3 extends over 11 amino acids. V was shortened by 8 bases and J by 5 bases, with 12 bases between the two germline ends. CDR3 bases: TGCAGCTGCATTGGGGGGACTGAAGCTTTCTTT. It codes for CSCIGGTEAFF.

The chain carries TRBV29-1 and TRBJ2-5, with TRBD1 identical over 12 bases. Germline values: CDR1 SQVTM, CDR2 ANQGSEA. The trim removed 8 bases at V and 2 bases at J, leaving 9 bases unmatched. This CDR3 spans 15 amino acids. CDR3 bases: TGCAGCATCCGGGACAGGGGGCGCAAGCAAGAGACCCAGTACTTC. Protein: CSIRDRGRKQETQYF. Drawing the rest from reference TRBV29-1 and TRBJ2-5, the complete variable domain is SAVISQKPSRDICQRGTSLTIQCQVDSQVTMMFWYRQQPGQSLTLIATANQGSEATYESGFVIDKFPISRPNLTFSTLTVSNMSPEDSSIYLCSIRDRGRKQETQYFGPGTRLLVL.

The chain has TRBV27 and TRBJ1-2; D remains ambiguous. V was pared by 5 bases and J by 0 bases, with 10 bases between. Germline V lookup: CDR1 MNHEY, CDR2 SMNVEV (reference sequence). The CDR3 has 14 residues. The CDR3 protein is CASSPTRTNYGYTF. CDR3 DNA sequence: TGTGCCAGCAGTCCGACAAGAACTAACTATGGCTACACCTTC.

The V and J genes are TRBV9 and TRBJ2-1, with D perhaps matching TRBD2 (6 bases). Germline CDR1 is SGDLS and CDR2 is YYNGEE. V lost 0 bases, J lost 5 bases, and 18 bases lay in between. The CDR3 covers 17 residues. The CDR3 nucleotides read TGTGCCAGCAGCGTAGATCCGGGACTGGCCGCCGACAATGAGCAGTTCTTC. Its translation: CASSVDPGLAADNEQFF.

The V gene is TRBV7-9, the J gene TRBJ2-3; 9 nucleotides agree with TRBD1. V lost 5 bases and J lost 2; bases outside the gene matches: 2. Germline lookup yields CDR1 SEHNR and CDR2 FQNEAQ (reference sequence). The CDR3 consists of 14 residues. CDR3 loop: CASSRDRVTDTQYF. In DNA form, the CDR3 reads TGTGCCAGCAGCCGGGACAGGGTCACAGATACGCAGTATTTT.

This chain uses TRBV27 with TRBJ2-7; 10 bases match TRBD1. The CDR3 spans 13 residues. The germline gives CDR1 MNHEY, CDR2 SMNVEV (reference sequence). V shed 10 bases and J 6 bases; nucleotides not matched to a gene: 9. CDR3 loop: CATGTGEVREQYF. As DNA, the CDR3 is TGTGCCACGGGGACAGGGGAAGTTCGCGAGCAGTACTTC.

V is TRBV6-6 and J is TRBJ2-7; TRBD2 aligns across 8 bases. The CDR3 covers 14 residues. Per germline, CDR1 MNHNY and CDR2 SVGAGI (reference sequence). V dropped 2 bases and J dropped 5; count of bases not matched to a gene: 5. The CDR3 region is CASSYRAGVHEQYF. The CDR3, as DNA: TGTGCCAGCAGTTACCGAGCGGGAGTGCACGAGCAGTACTTC.

A few counts support this clone. The chain employs TRBV19 and TRBJ2-5; maybe TRBD2 (6 bases). The CDR3 is 13 residues long. Trimming took off 3 bases at V and 9 bases at J, with 14 bases between the two ends. Germline lookup yields CDR1 LNHDA and CDR2 SQIVND (reference sequence). The CDR3, as DNA: TGTGCCAGTAGTATCCGTGATGGGGAGGCCCAGTACTTC. Translation gives CASSIRDGEAQYF. Based on the CDR3 plus reference TRBV19 and TRBJ2-5, the full variable domain is DGGITQSPKYLFRKEGQNVTLSCEQNLNHDAMYWYRQDPGQGLRLIYYSQIVNDFQKGDIAEGYSVSREKKESFPLTVTSAQKNPTAFYLCASSIRDGEAQYFGPGTRLLVL.

This clone was detected only a few times. The V gene is TRBV6-5, the J gene TRBJ2-3, with D perhaps TRBD2 (5 bases). CDR1 is MNHEY, CDR2 SVGAGI, per germline. V lost 2 bases, J lost 3 bases, and 6 bases lay in between. The CDR3 runs to 13 residues. CDR3 protein: CASSYTGTDTQYF. The CDR3 DNA sequence: TGTGCCAGCAGTTACACGGGGACAGATACGCAGTATTTT.

V is TRBV18 and J is TRBJ2-1; D gene unclear. Germline V gene lookup returns CDR1 KGHSH and CDR2 LQKENI. The CDR3 runs to 11 residues. Trimming shortened V by 3 bases and J by 9 bases, and 6 bases separated the two germline ends. This chain's CDR3 is CASSPDGEQFF. Here the CDR3 DNA reads TGTGCCAGCTCACCGGACGGTGAGCAGTTCTTC.

The chain combines TRBV6-5 with TRBJ1-5; weak D call: TRBD1 (6 bases). The CDR3 has 13 amino acids. CDR1 and CDR2 from the germline V gene are MNHEY and SVGAGI. V was pared by 8 bases and J by 4 bases, with 12 bases between. The CDR3, as DNA: TGTGCCAGCGGAGGACAGTTAAATCAGCCCCAGCATTTT. It encodes CASGGQLNQPQHF.

The genes are TRBV4-1 and TRBJ2-2; a weak D match, TRBD1 (6 bases). CDR1 is MGHRA and CDR2 is YSYEKL in the germline V gene. CDR3 size: 15 residues. Trimming took off 5 bases at V and 0 bases at J, with 10 bases between the two ends. DNA of the CDR3: TGCGCCAGCAGCGCAGGGGCCTCGAACACCGGGGAGCTGTTTTTT. Amino acids: CASSAGASNTGELFF.

The chain combines TRBV2 with TRBJ1-1; no firm D call. V lost 11 bases, J lost 5 bases, and 12 bases lay in between. Germline assignment: CDR1 SNHLY and CDR2 FYNNEI. The length of the CDR3 is 11 residues. CDR3 nucleotide sequence: TGTGCCGTCCCCCGAGGGACTGAAGCTTTCTTT. As protein: CAVPRGTEAFF.

This clone was counted a few times. Within the sample, other DNA sequences also encode this same CDR3. This chain joins TRBV27 and TRBJ2-7; D is unresolved. This CDR3 is built from 11 residues. The V and J ends lost 4 bases and 2 bases respectively, with 3 bases between them. Germline values: CDR1 MNHEY, CDR2 SMNVEV (reference sequence). DNA for the CDR3: TGTGCCAGCAGTTCCACCTACGAGCAGTACTTC. Amino acid sequence: CASSSTYEQYF.